The clone carrying this TCR beta chain was counted at least ten times. The data were obtained in a study of T-cell reconstitution after alpha-beta-depleted transplantation in children. Library preparation (for TCRbeta) was performed with unique molecular identifiers. Using its own MiXCR run on the PCR reads, TCRdb lists one record per CDR3 protein. This sample has around 680,000 distinct CDR3 sequences, with about 15% found just once. The TCR originated in a human donor who donated a stem cell graft to a child with acute myeloid leukemia. This sample comprised PBMCs from the stem cell graft donor, obtained from the stem cell graft.

The CDR3 nucleotides read TGTGCCAGCAGGAAGGGACAGGCCAATCAGCCCCAGCATTTT. It translates to CASRKGQANQPQHF. The chain has TRBV6-1 and TRBJ1-5, with 8 bases aligning to TRBD1. J lost 3 bases, V lost 6 bases, and 4 bases had no gene match. This CDR3 has 14 residues. From germline, CDR1 is MNHNS and CDR2 SASEGT.